Below, 27 T cell receptor beta chains from the same sample are listed, as sequenced in a study of tumor and adjacent non-tumor tissue in lung cancer. This sample's RNA came from whole unsorted tissue. More than 3 cm separated this lung sample from the edge of the tumor. TCRbeta libraries were built with three rounds of nested PCR, modified from ARM-PCR. TCRdb fed the multiplex PCR reads into MiXCR, producing one record per CDR3 protein. The sample shows tens of thousands of distinct CDR3 sequences, more than 65% of them seen only once. Material for sequencing was distant non-tumor lung tissue. All receptors come from a man between 65 and 85 years old with non-small cell lung cancer.

As for this clonotype: One base away lies a much larger clone, so this may be a sequencing read error. This chain links TRBV11-2 with TRBJ2-7; D tentatively reads TRBD1 or TRBD2 (5 bases each). Germline V gives CDR1 SGHAT, CDR2 FQNNGV. V gave up 5 bases and J gave up 0 bases, with 14 bases separating them. This CDR3 region has 15 residues. The CDR3 sequence is CASSLGAGPSYEQYF. CDR3 DNA sequence: TGTGCCAGCAGCCTCGGGGCAGGGCCCTCCTACGAGCAGTACTTC.

A word on this clonotype: Mismatch with germline at one junction end may stem from a read error. The rearrangement links TRBV29-1 to TRBJ1-2; D is uncertain. Germline V gene sequence: CDR1 SQVTM, CDR2 ANQGSEA. The CDR3 runs to 16 residues. CDR3 protein: CGVVHYQSSGEDGYAF. DNA of the CDR3: TGCGGCGTTGTCCACTATCAATCCTCGGGAGAAGATGGCTACGCCTTC. The full variable domain, in which reference TRBV29-1 and TRBJ1-2 provide the parts outside the CDR3, is SAVISQKPSRDICQRGTSLTIQCQVDSQVTMMFWYRQQPGQSLTLIATANQGSEATYESGFVIDKFPISRPNLTFSTLTVSNMSPEDSSIYLCGVVHYQSSGEDGYAFGSGTRLTVV.

In its sample, this clonotype was seen a few times. The gene calls are TRBV9 and TRBJ2-3, with 8 bases aligning to TRBD2. CDR1 and CDR2 from the germline V gene are SGDLS and YYNGEE. CDR3 length equals 15 residues. Losses at the gene ends were 0 bases for V and 3 bases for J; bases not matched to a gene: 3. For the CDR3, the DNA is TGTGCCAGCAGCGTAGCCCGGGGGGGAACAGATACGCAGTATTTT. Translated: CASSVARGGTDTQYF.

Turning to this clonotype: The CDR3 end shows no conserved phenylalanine or tryptophan, and so a read error is likely. The DNA is left out, because the CDR3 cannot be placed on it with certainty; the CDR3 is given as TCRdb lists it. The chain carries TRBV12-3 or TRBV12-4 and TRBJ1-5; the D call of TRBD1 is as the table states it, not checked on the DNA. With termini counted, the CDR3 has 15 amino acids. The CDR3 reads CVSSLGGGGNQPQRL.

About this clonotype itself: Germline and junction disagree at one end, which may indicate a read error. The chain carries TRBV10-3 and TRBJ1-2; D is undetermined. This CDR3 spans 19 amino acids. The germline V gene encodes CDR1 ENHRY and CDR2 SYGVKD. The CDR3 DNA reads TGTGCCATCACTGAGTCGACGCCGCGAGAAGCAAGTCGGAAATATGGCTACACCTTC. The encoded protein is CAITESTPREASRKYGYTF.

As to this clonotype: Compared with germline, one end of the junction differs, possibly owing to a read error. This chain joins TRBV5-5 and TRBJ1-5, with D perhaps TRBD1 (5 bases). Germline CDR1 and CDR2: SGHKS and YYEKEE (reference sequence). The CDR3 sequence is 17 residues long. The CDR3 spells CASSTYWTTNSNKPQHF. CDR3 coding DNA: TGTGCCAGCAGCACTTATTGGACAACGAATAGCAATAAGCCCCAGCATTTT.

The rearrangement joins TRBV20-1 to TRBJ2-3, with D possibly TRBD2 on 7 matching bases. CDR1 is DFQATT and CDR2 is SNEGSKA in the germline V gene (reference sequence). V lost 6 bases, J lost 4 bases, and 20 bases lay in between. There are 15 residues in the CDR3. CDR3 sequence (DNA): TGCAGTGCGGGAGATCCTAGGGGGGGGGCAGATACGCAGTATTTT. It yields the protein CSAGDPRGGADTQYF.

On this clonotype itself: Because the CDR3 is missing its conserved closing phenylalanine or tryptophan, this is likely a read error. The chain couples TRBV11-2 to TRBJ2-2; D uncertain. The CDR3 has 15 amino acids. V lost 10 bases and J lost 0, with 15 bases in between. In germline, CDR1 is SGHAT, CDR2 FQNNGV. The CDR3 protein is CANSPGVPNTGELFS. Here the CDR3 DNA reads TGTGCCAACAGTCCCGGAGTACCGAACACCGGGGAGCTGTTTTCT.

This clonotype appeared once. The junction departs from the called germline gene at one end, perhaps through a read error. The V and J genes are TRBV11-2 and TRBJ2-7, with 8 bases fitting TRBD1. The CDR3 has 15 amino acids. The germline gives CDR1 SGHAT, CDR2 FQNNGV. CDR3 sequence: CASCLYQGAPYGQYF. CDR3 coding DNA: TGTGCCAGCTGCTTATATCAGGGGGCCCCCTACGGGCAGTACTTC.

This clonotype came up many times. The CDR3 spells CASSPSRDRVNSPLHF. The CDR3, as DNA: TGTGCCAGCAGTCCCTCGCGGGACAGGGTAAATTCACCCCTCCACTTT. The chain has TRBV4-2 and TRBJ1-6, with TRBD1 matching over 9 bases. J gave up 7 bases and V 6 bases, and 10 bases lay outside the gene matches. The germline CDR1 and CDR2 sequences are LGHNA and YNFKEQ. This CDR3 is 16 amino acids long.

Note on this clonotype: A read error may account for a junction end that differs from germline. The V call is TRBV11-2, the J call TRBJ1-1; D unresolved. Looked up from germline, CDR1 is SGHAT and CDR2 is FQNNGV. The CDR3 is 16 residues long. The CDR3, as DNA: TGTGCAAGAAGATTAGAGGAGATGGGGATGAAAAATGAAGATTTATTT. This encodes CARRLEEMGMKNEDLF.

The chain links TRBV29-1 to TRBJ2-1, with 7 bases fitting TRBD2. The V gene's germline CDR1 is SQVTM and CDR2 ANQGSEA. V trimming: 7 bases; J trimming: 6 bases; junction bases outside the gene matches: 12. The CDR3 extends over 14 amino acids. CDR3 bases: TGCAGCGCTGCGGGGAGGGGCACAATCAATGAGCAGTTCTTC. This encodes CSAAGRGTINEQFF.

About this clonotype itself: One junction end does not reproduce the germline sequence, and a read error may be involved. CDR3 protein: CASSETVKTEDFF. The CDR3 nucleotides are TGTGCCAGCAGTGAGACGGTGAAAACTGAAGATTTCTTT. The chain links TRBV6-2 or TRBV6-3 to TRBJ1-1; D call uncertain. This CDR3 region has 13 residues. Germline V CDR1 and CDR2: MNHEY, SVGEGT.

This clonotype has just a few counts. At one boundary the junction diverges from the germline segment, which might be a read error. This chain uses TRBV11-3 with TRBJ2-3, with a weak D call TRBD2 (5 bases). The CDR3 totals 15 residues. The germline gives CDR1 SGHNT, CDR2 YENEEA. DNA for the CDR3: TGTGCCAGCACCCGTCGGGAAGTAGGCACAAATACACAGTATTTT. Amino acid sequence: CASTRREVGTNTQYF.

The CDR3 sequence: CASFRGQWSIEAFF. CDR3 DNA sequence: TGTGCCTCCTTCAGGGGACAGTGGTCCATTGAAGCTTTCTTT. The chain combines TRBV6-6 with TRBJ1-1, with 7 bases matching TRBD1. V lost 11 bases to trimming and J lost 7 bases; unmatched junction nucleotides: 16. The germline CDR1 and CDR2 sequences are MNHNY and SVGAGI (reference sequence). The CDR3 runs to 14 residues.

As DNA, the CDR3 is TGTGCCAGCAGACCAGGACTGGATGGAGGCGAGCAGTACTTC. It encodes CASRPGLDGGEQYF. The genes are TRBV6-1 and TRBJ2-7, with D possibly being TRBD2 (5 bases). This CDR3 contains 14 residues. Looked up from germline, CDR1 is MNHNS and CDR2 is SASEGT. Trimming removed 6 bases at V and 6 bases at J, with 18 bases between.

The chain has TRBV6-6 and TRBJ1-6, with D hard to call. V was trimmed by 3 bases and J by 11 bases, leaving 11 bases between them. The CDR3 consists of 13 residues. Germline V gene data show CDR1 as MNHNY and CDR2 as SVGAGI (reference sequence). In nucleotides, the CDR3 is TGTGCCAGCAGTTATTCCGTCAGGACACCCCTCCACTTT. Its translation is CASSYSVRTPLHF.

As regards this clonotype: The CDR3 carries no conserved terminal phenylalanine or tryptophan, so it likely arises from a read error. The limits of the CDR3 on the DNA are not certain, so only TCRdb's listed CDR3 is given. CDR3: CASSYRQYELYL. The J gene is TRBJ2-7, the V gene TRBV6-7. TRBV6-7 is filed as an ORF, its function uncertain. The CDR3 extends over 12 residues, inclusive of both ends.

Notes on this clonotype: A read error is likely, as this CDR3 ends without the conserved phenylalanine or tryptophan. The genes are TRBV5-4 and TRBJ2-1, with 8 bases aligning to TRBD2. The germline V gene encodes CDR1 SGHNT and CDR2 YYREEE (reference sequence). CDR3 length: 16 residues. CDR3 in amino acids: CASSFLSGGSYNEQFL. The CDR3, as DNA: TGTGCCAGCAGCTTCTTGAGCGGGGGATCCTACAATGAACAGTTCTTA.

Comments on this clonotype: Just one base apart from a much larger clone, this may be a read error. The chain links TRBV5-4 to TRBJ1-1; D gene unclear. Germline V lookup: CDR1 SGHNT, CDR2 YYREEE (reference sequence). This CDR3 is 13 amino acids long. This CDR3 reads CAHSASLDAEAFF. The CDR3 DNA is TGTGCACATTCAGCTAGCCTAGACGCTGAAGCTTTCTTT.

In the case of this clonotype: The conserved phenylalanine or tryptophan is not found at the CDR3 terminus, so this likely reflects a read error. This chain links TRBV11-3 with TRBJ2-3, with a possible D match to TRBD2 (5 bases). Germline values: CDR1 SGHNT, CDR2 YENEEA. This CDR3 contains 15 residues. CDR3 sequence (DNA): TGTACCAACACCCGTCTGGAGGTAAGCACAGATACGCAGTATGTT. It encodes CTNTRLEVSTDTQYV.

This clonotype has a count of ten or more. The chain recombines TRBV4-3 with TRBJ1-3; D is undetermined. The CDR3 is made up of 16 amino acids. The V gene's germline CDR1 is LGHNA and CDR2 YSLEER. Trimming took off 1 base at V and 0 bases at J, with 10 bases between the two ends. The CDR3 protein is CASSQATAISGNTIYF. Here the CDR3 DNA reads TGCGCCAGCAGCCAAGCTACCGCGATCTCTGGAAACACCATATATTTT.

Of note for this clonotype: A much more abundant neighbour one base away suggests this may be a read error. The genes are TRBV5-4 and TRBJ2-7; D tentatively fits TRBD1 or TRBD2 (6 bases each). CDR1 and CDR2 (germline): SGHNT, YYREEE (reference sequence). The CDR3 covers 15 residues. V dropped 3 bases and J dropped 5 bases, with 18 bases sitting between them. As DNA, the CDR3 is TGTGCCAGCAGCTCGGGGGCGCTAGCTCCTAACGAGCAGTACTTC. It translates to CASSSGALAPNEQYF.

The gene calls are TRBV11-2 and TRBJ1-6; D unresolved. The V end was cut by 5 bases, the J end by 1 base, with 18 bases between. Germline values: CDR1 SGHAT, CDR2 FQNNGV. The CDR3 is made up of 18 amino acids. The CDR3 is CASSAMAGRSSYNSPLHF. The CDR3 DNA follows: TGTGCCAGCAGCGCCATGGCCGGGCGTTCGTCCTATAATTCACCCCTCCACTTT.

The chain combines TRBV4-2 with TRBJ2-1; D gene uncertain. Trimming removed 7 bases from V and 6 bases from J, with 19 bases in between. CDR3 length: 15 residues. Germline V gives CDR1 LGHNA, CDR2 YNFKEQ. CDR3 coding DNA: TGTGCCAGCAACCCGAACCAGGAGTACCTCAATGAGCAGTTCTTC. Protein sequence: CASNPNQEYLNEQFF.

A remark on this clonotype: A much larger clone differs from this one at a single base, so this may be a read error. The genes are TRBV29-1 and TRBJ1-2; D is unclear. The ends were cut back, 5 bases at V and 4 bases at J, with 14 bases in the middle. The length of the CDR3 is 13 residues. In germline, CDR1 is SQVTM, CDR2 ANQGSEA. CDR3 loop: CSVLAPGLYGYTF. CDR3 in DNA: TGCAGCGTTTTAGCACCGGGCCTCTATGGCTACACCTTC.

Turning to this clonotype: A clone one base away is much larger, so this may be a read error. The CDR3 loop reads CASRGQITGTQYF. The CDR3 DNA follows: TGTGCCAGCAGGGGACAGATCACAGGTACGCAGTATTTT. The chain recombines TRBV28 with TRBJ2-3, with TRBD1 matching over 7 bases. Germline V gives CDR1 MDHEN, CDR2 SYDVKM. This CDR3 comprises 13 residues.